What follows are 20 T cell receptor beta chains derived from one specimen sequenced in a study of cytomegalovirus exposure and HLA in healthy donors. Both 60 Vbeta primers and 13 Jbeta primers went into the PCR. The method was immunoSEQ multiplex PCR; TCRdb's version includes in-frame clones alone and lacks a portion of them. The table shows some 60,000 clones, with about 89% occurring only once. Sample: PBMCs. The receptors were sampled from a man in his late teens or twenties in good health and CMV-seronegative.

The chain uses TRBV9 and TRBJ1-1, with TRBD1 identical over 10 bases. The CDR3 is 16 residues long. V lost 2 bases to trimming and J lost 1 base; unmatched junction nucleotides: 5. Germline CDR1 reads SGDLS; CDR2 reads YYNGEE. CDR3 DNA sequence: TGTGCCAGCAGCGTTGGACAGGGGGGTAGGAACACTGAAGCTTTCTTT. It codes for CASSVGQGGRNTEAFF.

This clone was recorded a few times. J is TRBJ2-3 and V is TRBV4-2; 8 bases agree with TRBD2. Per germline, CDR1 LGHNA and CDR2 YNFKEQ. V shed 2 bases, J shed 6 bases, and the junction held 10 bases outside the gene matches. The CDR3 spans 16 residues. CDR3 in DNA: TGTGCCAGCAGCCAACGGGAGGGGAAAGAAGCGGATACGCAGTATTTT. Its translation is CASSQREGKEADTQYF.

The rearrangement uses TRBV2 and TRBJ2-7; TRBD1 agrees at 11 bases. The germline V gene has CDR1 SNHLY and CDR2 FYNNEI. V trimming: 3 bases; J trimming: 2 bases; junction bases outside the gene matches: 3. There are 15 residues in the CDR3. Written as DNA, the CDR3 is TGTGCCAGCAGTGACGGGGGACAGGGGGCCTACGAGCAGTACTTC. This gives the protein CASSDGGQGAYEQYF.

In its sample, this clone was seen once. The rearrangement uses TRBV11-1 and TRBJ2-5; D unresolved. The V gene's germline CDR1 is SGHAT and CDR2 FQDESV (reference sequence). Trimming removed 5 bases at V and 5 bases at J, with 6 bases between. This CDR3 spans 11 amino acids. The CDR3 nucleotides read TGTGCCAGCAGCCAGTGGGAGACCCAGTACTTC. Protein sequence: CASSQWETQYF.

The chain has TRBV4-1 and TRBJ2-3; no firm D call. Germline CDR1 and CDR2: MGHRA and YSYEKL. V was clipped by 4 bases and J by 4 bases, with 18 bases between them. This CDR3 region has 16 residues. The CDR3 protein is CASSPFGRRGSDTQYF. CDR3 coding DNA: TGCGCCAGCAGCCCCTTCGGCAGGCGTGGGTCAGATACGCAGTATTTT.

This sequence joins TRBV6-5 and TRBJ1-2, with 8 bases fitting TRBD1. V lost 2 bases, J lost 7 bases, and 6 bases stayed unmatched. This CDR3 is 14 amino acids long. Germline assignment: CDR1 MNHEY and CDR2 SVGAGI. CDR3 nucleotide sequence: TGTGCCAGCAGTTACGATCAGGGGGCTGGTGGCTACACCTTC. Protein sequence: CASSYDQGAGGYTF.

The chain recombines TRBV28 with TRBJ1-1; 7 bases fit TRBD1. V trimming: 7 bases; J trimming: 6 bases; junction bases outside the gene matches: 5. The CDR3 loop spans 12 amino acids. Germline CDR1 reads MDHEN; CDR2 reads SYDVKM. Here the CDR3 reads CASTDREAEAFF. The CDR3 bases are TGTGCCAGCACCGACAGGGAAGCTGAAGCTTTCTTT.

The J gene is TRBJ2-7, the V gene TRBV6-5, with D possibly matching TRBD1 (6 bases). Trimming left V 0 bases short and J 6 bases short, with 9 bases between. This CDR3 comprises 13 residues. Per germline, CDR1 MNHEY and CDR2 SVGAGI. The CDR3 reads CASSYSQGLEQYF. In DNA form, the CDR3 reads TGTGCCAGCAGTTACTCCCAGGGGCTCGAGCAGTACTTC.

The genes are TRBV11-3 and TRBJ1-3; TRBD1 might be the D (5 bases). Trimming cost V 8 bases and J 3 bases, with 14 bases left between them. The CDR3 totals 14 residues. Germline V gene lookup returns CDR1 SGHNT and CDR2 YENEEA. CDR3 amino acids: CASGGWGLGNTIYF. Written as DNA, the CDR3 is TGTGCCAGCGGGGGATGGGGACTTGGAAACACCATATATTTT. Complete variable domain (other parts from reference TRBV11-3 and TRBJ1-3): EAGVVQSPRYKIIEKKQPVAFWCNPISGHNTLYWYLQNLGQGPELLIRYENEEAVDDSQLPKDRFSAERLKGVDSTLKIQPAELGDSAVYLCASGGWGLGNTIYFGEGSWLTVV.

V usage is TRBV28 and J usage is TRBJ1-4, with D perhaps matching TRBD1 (6 bases). CDR3 length: 15 residues. Trimming stripped 6 bases from V and 3 bases from J, with 14 bases between. CDR1 and CDR2 from the germline V gene are MDHEN and SYDVKM. This CDR3 reads CASSPYRVANEKLFF. The CDR3, as DNA: TGTGCCAGCAGCCCCTACAGGGTGGCTAATGAAAAACTGTTTTTT. Filled out from reference TRBV28 and TRBJ1-4, the complete variable domain reads DVKVTQSSRYLVKRTGEKVFLECVQDMDHENMFWYRQDPGLGLRLIYFSYDVKMKEKGDIPEGYSVSREKKERFSLILESASTNQTSMYLCASSPYRVANEKLFFGSGTQLSVL.

This chain connects TRBV27 to TRBJ2-3; TRBD1 aligns across 7 bases. This CDR3 contains 14 residues. Trimming at V came to 4 bases and at J to 5 bases, leaving 6 bases not matched to a gene. Germline lookup yields CDR1 MNHEY and CDR2 SMNVEV (reference sequence). The CDR3 nucleotides are TGTGCCAGCAGTTCCCCCTACAGGGGAGATACGCAGTATTTT. The encoded protein is CASSSPYRGDTQYF.

The V call is TRBV10-2, the J call TRBJ2-7; TRBD2 aligns across 10 bases. Germline trimming cut 2 bases from V and 4 bases from J; bases unmatched to any gene: 5. The CDR3 has 15 amino acids. Germline CDR1 WSHSY, CDR2 SAAADI. As DNA, the CDR3 is TGCGCCAGCAGTGAGGTAGCGGGGGGCAGGTACGAGCAGTACTTC. Translation gives CASSEVAGGRYEQYF.

The chain uses TRBV30 and TRBJ1-4; D remains unclear. With 1 base removed from V and 8 bases from J, the gap between germline ends came to 5 bases. This CDR3 has 11 amino acids. Germline CDR1 is GTSNPN and CDR2 is SVGIG (reference sequence). CDR3 in amino acids: CAWSAEEKLFF. DNA of the CDR3: TGTGCCTGGAGTGCGGAGGAAAAACTGTTTTTT.

This clone appeared once. The chain carries TRBV6-1 and TRBJ1-2; TRBD1 might be the D (5 bases). V was clipped by 7 bases and J by 2 bases, with 11 bases between them. The CDR3 runs to 13 residues. The germline V gene has CDR1 MNHNS and CDR2 SASEGT. The CDR3 here is CASTKDSNYGYTF. The CDR3 nucleotides are TGTGCCAGCACCAAAGACAGCAACTATGGCTACACCTTC.

This rearrangement joins TRBV4-1 to TRBJ2-2, with 8 bases identical to TRBD2. The CDR3 has 14 amino acids. V was clipped by 6 bases and J by 8 bases; unmatched bases: 8. CDR1 and CDR2 (germline): MGHRA, YSYEKL. CDR3 amino acids: CASSSLAGRGELFF. CDR3 DNA: TGCGCCAGCAGTAGCCTAGCGGGTAGGGGGGAGCTGTTTTTT.

V and J are TRBV5-1 and TRBJ2-1; possible D gene TRBD2, 7 bases. Germline CDR1 is SGHRS and CDR2 is YFSETQ. The CDR3 length is 13 residues. V dropped 3 bases and J dropped 6 bases, with 10 bases sitting between them. The CDR3 spells CASSSRGANEQFF. The CDR3 bases are TGCGCCAGCAGCTCTCGGGGGGCCAATGAGCAGTTCTTC.

The chain couples TRBV25-1 to TRBJ1-4; 7 bases are a match to TRBD1. CDR1 is MGHDK and CDR2 is SYGVNS in the germline V gene. The V and J ends lost 6 bases and 8 bases, in that order; junction bases with no gene match: 6. This CDR3 has 13 amino acids. CDR3 loop: CASSEPDREKLFF. CDR3 DNA sequence: TGTGCCAGCAGCGAACCGGACAGGGAAAAACTGTTTTTT.

This clone was counted once. CDR3 residues: CASSALSRPSTDTQYF. The CDR3 DNA reads as TGTGCCAGCAGTGCCCTTAGCCGCCCTAGCACAGATACGCAGTATTTT. The chain is built from TRBV6-1 and TRBJ2-3; D is uncertain. Germline V gives CDR1 MNHNS, CDR2 SASEGT. The V and J ends lost 4 bases and 0 bases respectively, with 14 bases between them. The CDR3 runs 16 residues.

The chain uses TRBV4-1 and TRBJ2-1; possible D gene TRBD1, 6 bases. There are 15 residues in the CDR3. The V and J ends lost 5 bases and 5 bases respectively, with 16 bases between them. Germline values: CDR1 MGHRA, CDR2 YSYEKL. The CDR3 region has the DNA TGCGCCAGCAGCTCCGGGACACGGCCTGACAATGAGCAGTTCTTC. Protein: CASSSGTRPDNEQFF.

The rearrangement links TRBV28 to TRBJ1-1, with a tentative D call TRBD1 (5 bases). CDR1 is MDHEN and CDR2 is SYDVKM in the germline V gene. Trimming took 0 bases from V and 2 from J, leaving 7 bases between them. CDR3 length equals 14 residues. In DNA, the CDR3 is TGTGCCAGCAGTTTATGGCAGGGTAACACTGAAGCTTTCTTT. This gives the protein CASSLWQGNTEAFF.